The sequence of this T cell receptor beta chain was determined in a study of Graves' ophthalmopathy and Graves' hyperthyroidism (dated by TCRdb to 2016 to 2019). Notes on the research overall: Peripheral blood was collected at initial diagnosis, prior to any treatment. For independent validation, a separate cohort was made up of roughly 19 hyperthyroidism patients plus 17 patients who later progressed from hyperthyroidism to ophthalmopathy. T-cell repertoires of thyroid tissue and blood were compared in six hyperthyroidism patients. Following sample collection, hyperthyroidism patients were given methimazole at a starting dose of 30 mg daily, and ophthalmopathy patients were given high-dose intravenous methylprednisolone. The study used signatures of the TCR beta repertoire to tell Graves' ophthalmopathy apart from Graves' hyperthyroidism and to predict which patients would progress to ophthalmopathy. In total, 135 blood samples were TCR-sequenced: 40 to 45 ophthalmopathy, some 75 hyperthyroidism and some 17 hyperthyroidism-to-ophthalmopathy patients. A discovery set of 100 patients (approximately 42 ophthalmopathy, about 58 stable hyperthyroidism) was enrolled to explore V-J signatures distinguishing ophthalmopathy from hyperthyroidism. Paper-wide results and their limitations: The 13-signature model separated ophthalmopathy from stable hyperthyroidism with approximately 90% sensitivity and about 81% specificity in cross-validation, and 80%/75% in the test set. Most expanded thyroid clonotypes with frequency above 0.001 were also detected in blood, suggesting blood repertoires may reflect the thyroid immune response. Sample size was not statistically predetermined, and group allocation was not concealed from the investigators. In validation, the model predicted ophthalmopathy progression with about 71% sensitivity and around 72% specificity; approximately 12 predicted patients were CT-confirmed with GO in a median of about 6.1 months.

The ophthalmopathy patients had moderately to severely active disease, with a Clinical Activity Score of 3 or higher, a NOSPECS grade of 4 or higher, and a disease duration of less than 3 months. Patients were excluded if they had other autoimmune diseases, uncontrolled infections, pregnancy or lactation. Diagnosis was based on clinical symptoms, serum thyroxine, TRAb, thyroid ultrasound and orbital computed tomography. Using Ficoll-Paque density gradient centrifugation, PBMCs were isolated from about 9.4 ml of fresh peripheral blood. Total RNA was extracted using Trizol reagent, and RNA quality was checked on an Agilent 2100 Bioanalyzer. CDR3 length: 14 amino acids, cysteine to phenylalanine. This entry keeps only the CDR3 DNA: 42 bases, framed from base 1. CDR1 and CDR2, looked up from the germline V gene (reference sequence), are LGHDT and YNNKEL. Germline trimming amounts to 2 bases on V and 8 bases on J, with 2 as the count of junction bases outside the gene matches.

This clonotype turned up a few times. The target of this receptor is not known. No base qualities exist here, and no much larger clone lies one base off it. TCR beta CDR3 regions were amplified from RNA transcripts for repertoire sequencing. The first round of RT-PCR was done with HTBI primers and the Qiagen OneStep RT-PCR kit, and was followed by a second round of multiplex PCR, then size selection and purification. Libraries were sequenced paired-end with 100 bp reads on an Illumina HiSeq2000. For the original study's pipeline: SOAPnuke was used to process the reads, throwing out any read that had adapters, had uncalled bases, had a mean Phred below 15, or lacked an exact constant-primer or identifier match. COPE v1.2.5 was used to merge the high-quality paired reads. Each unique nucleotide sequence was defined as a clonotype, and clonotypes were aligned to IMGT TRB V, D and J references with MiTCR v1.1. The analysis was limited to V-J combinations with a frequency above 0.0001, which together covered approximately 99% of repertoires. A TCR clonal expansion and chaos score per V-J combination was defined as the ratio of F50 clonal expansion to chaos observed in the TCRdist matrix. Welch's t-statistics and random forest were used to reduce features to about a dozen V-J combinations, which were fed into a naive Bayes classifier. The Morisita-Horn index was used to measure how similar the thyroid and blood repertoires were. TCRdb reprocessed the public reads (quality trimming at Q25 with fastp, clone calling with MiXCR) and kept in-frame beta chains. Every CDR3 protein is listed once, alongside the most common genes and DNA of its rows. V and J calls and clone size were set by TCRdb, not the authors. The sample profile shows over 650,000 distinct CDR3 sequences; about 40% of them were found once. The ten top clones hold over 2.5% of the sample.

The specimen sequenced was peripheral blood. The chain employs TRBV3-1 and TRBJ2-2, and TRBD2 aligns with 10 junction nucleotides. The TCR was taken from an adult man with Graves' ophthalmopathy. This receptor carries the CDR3 CASSQSSGSGELFF. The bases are TGTGCCAGCAGCCAATCTAGCGGGAGTGGGGAGCTGTTTTTT.